This T cell receptor beta chain was obtained from a study of CD8 T cells in ankylosing spondylitis. MiXCR was run by TCRdb on the 5' RACE reads, yielding one entry per CDR3 protein. The sample holds about 360,000 distinct CDR3 sequences, about 14% seen once. A few counts support this clonotype. The source material was blood, either unsorted or a sorted T cell fraction (not recorded which). The clonotype originates from a male donor with ankylosing spondylitis or in good health (not recorded which).

The CDR3 protein is CSARPQSGPSTDTQYF. The CDR3 region has the DNA TGCAGTGCTAGGCCCCAAAGTGGGCCGAGCACAGATACGCAGTATTTT. The chain employs TRBV20-1 and TRBJ2-3; D gene uncertain. The CDR3 is made up of 16 amino acids. Between the trimmed V and J ends, which lost 3 bases and 0 bases, there was a span of 16 bases. Germline V gives CDR1 DFQATT, CDR2 SNEGSKA (reference sequence).